What follows are 21 T cell receptor beta chains derived from one specimen sequenced in a study of neoadjuvant anti-PD-1 for oral cavity cancer. Noted time point: after neoadjuvant nivolumab, at surgical resection. Produced via immunoSEQ multiplex PCR; TCRdb's table is partial and in-frame only. The profile shows about 24,000 clones, around a quarter of them singletons. The sample consisted of tumor tissue, taken after nivolumab (anti-PD-1) treatment. These receptors all stem from a person between 40 and 79 years old with oral cavity squamous cell carcinoma.

The sample holds a few counts of this clone. This chain uses TRBV7-3 with TRBJ2-5, with 12 bases lining up with TRBD2. The CDR3 totals 16 residues. Germline assignment: CDR1 SGHTA and CDR2 FQGTGA. The junction had 4 bases not matched to a gene; V was cut back by 4 bases and J by 1 base. The CDR3 bases are TGTGCCAGCAGCTCTACTAGCGGGAGGACCCAAGAGACCCAGTACTTC. Its protein is CASSSTSGRTQETQYF.

In its sample, this clone was seen a few times. V usage is TRBV6-6 and J usage is TRBJ2-7; TRBD1 is a possible D gene (6 bases). CDR3 size: 14 residues. V lost 0 bases, J lost 5 bases, and 11 bases lay in between. Germline V gene lookup returns CDR1 MNHNY and CDR2 SVGAGI (reference sequence). In DNA, the CDR3 is TGTGCCAGCAGTTACTCGAACAGGGTCCACGAGCAGTACTTC. This codes for CASSYSNRVHEQYF.

This clone was observed at least ten times. The V and J genes are TRBV4-1 and TRBJ1-1, with D uncertain. This CDR3 has 14 amino acids. Trimming pared 1 base from V and 0 bases from J, leaving 6 bases between. Germline loops: CDR1 MGHRA, CDR2 YSYEKL. The CDR3 sequence: CASSQVTVNTEAFF. The CDR3, as DNA: TGCGCCAGCAGCCAAGTTACCGTGAACACTGAAGCTTTCTTT.

This rearrangement joins TRBV19 to TRBJ2-3, with 8 bases matching TRBD2. The CDR3 has 12 residues. Per the germline V gene, CDR1 is LNHDA and CDR2 is SQIVND (reference sequence). V trimming: 5 bases; J trimming: 11 bases; junction bases outside the gene matches: 6. Written as DNA, the CDR3 is TGTGCCAGTAGTGCTAGCGGGTTGGAGCAGTATTTT. Translated, it gives CASSASGLEQYF.

The V call is TRBV6-1, the J call TRBJ1-1, with D unresolved. This CDR3 is 11 amino acids long. Germline V CDR1 and CDR2: MNHNS, SASEGT. Trimming stripped 8 bases from V and 4 bases from J, with 8 bases between. In nucleotides, the CDR3 is TGTGCCAGCTCTAGTGGCACTGAAGCTTTCTTT. This codes for CASSSGTEAFF.

The table lists this clone with a few counts. The rearrangement uses TRBV4-2 and TRBJ2-7; D call uncertain. CDR3 size: 13 residues. Germline V gives CDR1 LGHNA, CDR2 YNFKEQ. The ends were cut back, 5 bases at V and 0 bases at J, with 8 bases in the middle. CDR3 region: CASSLRGSYEQYF. In DNA, the CDR3 is TGTGCCAGCAGCTTGCGCGGCTCCTACGAGCAGTACTTC.

The chain is built from TRBV9 and TRBJ1-1, with 7 positions matching TRBD1. Germline CDR1 SGDLS, CDR2 YYNGEE. V was pared by 4 bases and J by 1 base, with 7 bases of the junction left unmatched. The CDR3 consists of 15 residues. The CDR3 sequence is CASSPRGTRNTEAFF. The CDR3 DNA sequence: TGTGCCAGCAGCCCCAGGGGGACGCGGAACACTGAAGCTTTCTTT.

There are a few counts of this clone. This rearrangement joins TRBV4-2 to TRBJ2-1; D gene unclear. Trimming shortened V by 2 bases and J by 7 bases, and 6 bases separated the two germline ends. From germline, CDR1 is LGHNA and CDR2 YNFKEQ. CDR3 length: 12 residues. CDR3 amino acids: CASSQTGNEQFF. CDR3 bases: TGTGCCAGCAGCCAAACCGGGAATGAGCAGTTCTTC.

This clone was seen a handful of times. The chain employs TRBV30 and TRBJ2-7; D unclear. The CDR3 has 14 residues. Trimming removed 0 bases from V and 6 bases from J, with 15 bases in between. Germline CDR1 and CDR2: GTSNPN and SVGIG (reference sequence). The CDR3 DNA reads as TGTGCCTGGAGTGTACGCGCATATAGAGGCGAGCAGTACTTC. This codes for CAWSVRAYRGEQYF.

This clone was detected only a few times. The rearrangement links TRBV7-9 to TRBJ2-1; TRBD2 aligns across 10 bases. V trimming: 1 base; J trimming: 8 bases; junction bases outside the gene matches: 8. The germline gives CDR1 SEHNR, CDR2 FQNEAQ (reference sequence). The CDR3 has 16 amino acids. The CDR3 loop is CASSLDGLAGDYEQFF. The CDR3 DNA follows: TGTGCCAGCAGCTTAGACGGTCTAGCGGGGGACTATGAGCAGTTCTTC. Full variable domain (remainder filled in from reference TRBV7-9 and TRBJ2-1): DTGVSQNPRHKITKRGQNVTFRCDPISEHNRLYWYRQTLGQGPEFLTYFQNEAQLEKSRLLSDRFSAERPKGSFSTLEIQRTEQGDSAMYLCASSLDGLAGDYEQFFGPGTRLTVL.

This chain connects TRBV5-1 to TRBJ1-1; D gene uncertain. V lost 6 bases to trimming and J lost 7 bases, with 16 bases between them. Germline CDR1 and CDR2: SGHRS and YFSETQ. The CDR3 consists of 13 residues. The CDR3 region is CASTEGRNLEAFF. The CDR3 DNA reads as TGCGCCAGCACCGAGGGCCGGAACCTTGAAGCTTTCTTT.

The chain couples TRBV7-8 to TRBJ1-5; no clear D. CDR1 SGHVS and CDR2 FQNEAQ come from the germline V gene. The CDR3 spans 16 residues. Trimming removed 1 base at V and 5 bases at J, with 15 bases between. CDR3 loop: CASSLEGHAGYQPQHF. For the CDR3, the DNA is TGTGCCAGCAGCTTAGAAGGCCACGCTGGGTATCAGCCCCAGCATTTT.

A few counts support this clone. Other DNA sequences in the same sample also yield this CDR3. V usage is TRBV9 and J usage is TRBJ1-5; maybe TRBD1 (5 bases). V lost 0 bases and J lost 1, with 5 bases in between. This CDR3 has 14 residues. Germline V gene lookup returns CDR1 SGDLS and CDR2 YYNGEE. The CDR3 DNA reads TGTGCCAGCAGCGTAGGACAGAGCAATCAGCCCCAGCATTTT. Translating gives CASSVGQSNQPQHF. The entire variable domain, with the rest obtained from reference TRBV9 and TRBJ1-5, is as follows: DSGVTQTPKHLITATGQRVTLRCSPRSGDLSVYWYQQSLDQGLQFLIQYYNGEERAKGNILERFSAQQFPDLHSELNLSSLELGDSALYFCASSVGQSNQPQHFGDGTRLSIL.

The chain joins TRBV6-5 to TRBJ2-1, with TRBD1 matching 10 bases. The V gene end was trimmed by 0 bases and the J gene end by 7 bases; junction bases not matched to a gene: 3. CDR3 length equals 15 residues. Germline loops: CDR1 MNHEY, CDR2 SVGAGI. The CDR3 DNA reads as TGTGCCAGCAGTTACTCTTGGACAGGGGGAAATGAGCAGTTCTTC. It encodes CASSYSWTGGNEQFF.

The chain couples TRBV4-1 to TRBJ1-4; 11 bases align to TRBD1. With 0 bases clipped from V and 8 bases from J, the junction kept 11 bases outside the gene matches. CDR3 length: 18 amino acids. Germline-derived CDR1 and CDR2 are MGHRA and YSYEKL. The CDR3 nucleotides read TGCGCCAGCAGCCAAGATCCCGGGACAGGGGGTTTCCGGGAAAAACTGTTTTTT. Protein product: CASSQDPGTGGFREKLFF.

This clone was counted at least ten times. The genes are TRBV6-1 and TRBJ1-2; D unclear. V lost 1 base, J lost 0 bases, and 9 bases lay in between. Germline V gene sequence: CDR1 MNHNS, CDR2 SASEGT. This CDR3 has 15 residues. This CDR3 reads CASSEGPAANYGYTF. CDR3 coding DNA: TGTGCCAGCAGTGAAGGGCCAGCTGCTAACTATGGCTACACCTTC.

J is TRBJ1-5 and V is TRBV21-1. TRBV21-1 is tagged as a pseudogene. The CDR3 loop spans 16 amino acids. CDR3 coding DNA: TGTGCCACCAACCTCGGGGGGGCGAAGGGCAATCAGCCCCAGCATTTT. Translation gives CATNLGGAKGNQPQHF.

This clone was seen more than once but under ten times. The chain is built from TRBV5-1 and TRBJ2-1, with 12 bases aligning to TRBD1. Trimming took 4 bases from V and 8 from J; bases not matched to a gene: 10. The CDR3 contains 16 residues. Per germline, CDR1 SGHRS and CDR2 YFSETQ. In DNA form, the CDR3 reads TGCGCCAGCAGCCCCGGGACAGGGGGCCTTCTGGATGAGCAGTTCTTC. It translates to CASSPGTGGLLDEQFF.

The V call is TRBV15, the J call TRBJ1-5; D uncertain. The CDR3 runs to 16 residues. V gave up 1 base and J gave up 0 bases, with 10 bases separating them. Germline lookup yields CDR1 LNHNV and CDR2 YYDKDF (reference sequence). The CDR3 loop is CATSRARARSNQPQHF. CDR3 DNA: TGTGCCACCAGCAGAGCTCGGGCGCGTAGCAATCAGCCCCAGCATTTT.

There are a few counts of this clone. The rearrangement joins TRBV11-1 to TRBJ2-1; possible D gene TRBD1, 6 bases. CDR1 is SGHAT and CDR2 is FQDESV in the germline V gene (reference sequence). This CDR3 spans 14 amino acids. The germline V and J ends were trimmed by 1 base and 6 bases, with 10 bases remaining between them. The CDR3, as DNA: TGTGCCAGCAGCTTAGTTCCAGGGGTCAATGAGCAGTTCTTC. This codes for CASSLVPGVNEQFF.

The J gene is TRBJ1-3, the V gene TRBV12-5; unclear D gene. Trimming shortened V by 0 bases and J by 3 bases, and 6 bases separated the two germline ends. CDR1 LGHNT and CDR2 FRNRAP come from the germline V gene. The CDR3 runs 14 residues. CDR3 sequence: CASGLVESGNTIYF. DNA for the CDR3: TGTGCTAGTGGTTTGGTGGAAAGTGGAAACACCATATATTTT.